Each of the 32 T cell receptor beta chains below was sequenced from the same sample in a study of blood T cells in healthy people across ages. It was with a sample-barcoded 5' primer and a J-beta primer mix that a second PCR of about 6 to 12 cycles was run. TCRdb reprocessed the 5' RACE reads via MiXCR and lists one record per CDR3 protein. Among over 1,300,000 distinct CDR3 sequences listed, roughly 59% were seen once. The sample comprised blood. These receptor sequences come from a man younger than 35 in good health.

The CDR3 DNA follows: TGTGCCAGCAGCGTTGCGGGTGGTGGAGGTTACGAGCAGTACTTC. Its protein product is CASSVAGGGGYEQYF. This sequence joins TRBV9 and TRBJ2-4; the D gene is possibly TRBD2 (5 bases). The J call may be incorrect, as the DNA end agrees better with TRBJ2-7. This CDR3 has 15 amino acids. From germline, CDR1 is SGDLS and CDR2 YYNGEE.

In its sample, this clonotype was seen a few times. The chain's CDR3 is CASSQGGESYEQYF. Here the CDR3 DNA reads TGTGCCAGCAGCCAGGGAGGGGAGTCCTACGAGCAGTACTTC. The V call is TRBV4-2, the J call TRBJ2-7; 7 bases are a match to TRBD2. The CDR3 spans 14 residues. Germline-derived CDR1 and CDR2 are LGHNA and YNFKEQ. V lost 3 bases, J lost 1 base, and 3 bases stayed unmatched.

CDR3 region: CASSGGSRMNTEAFF. CDR3 nucleotide sequence: TGTGCCAGCAGTGGGGGGAGCAGGATGAACACTGAAGCTTTCTTT. The V gene is TRBV4-2, the J gene TRBJ1-1, with a possible D match to TRBD1 (5 bases). The germline V and J ends were trimmed by 6 bases and 0 bases, with 14 bases remaining between them. Germline-derived CDR1 and CDR2 are LGHNA and YNFKEQ. The CDR3 length is 15 residues.

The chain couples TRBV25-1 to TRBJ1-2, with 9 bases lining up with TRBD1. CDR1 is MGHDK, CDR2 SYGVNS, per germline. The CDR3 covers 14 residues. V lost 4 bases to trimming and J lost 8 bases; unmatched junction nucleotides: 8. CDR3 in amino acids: CASSAGTGFRGYTF. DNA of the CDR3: TGTGCCAGCAGTGCAGGGACAGGGTTCCGGGGCTACACCTTC.

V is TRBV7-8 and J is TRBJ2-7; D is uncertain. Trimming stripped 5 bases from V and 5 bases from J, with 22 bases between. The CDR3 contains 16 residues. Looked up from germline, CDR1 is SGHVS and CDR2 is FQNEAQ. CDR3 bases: TGTGCCAGCAGCCTGTCGTGGGGTGGCCGTCGCCACGAGCAGTACTTC. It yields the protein CASSLSWGGRRHEQYF.

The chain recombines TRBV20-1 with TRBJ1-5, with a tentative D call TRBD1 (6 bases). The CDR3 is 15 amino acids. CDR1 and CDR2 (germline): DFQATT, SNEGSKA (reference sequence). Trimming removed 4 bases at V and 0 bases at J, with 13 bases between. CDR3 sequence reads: CSANKQGNSNQPQHF. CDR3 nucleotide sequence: TGCAGTGCTAACAAACAGGGTAATAGCAATCAGCCCCAGCATTTT.

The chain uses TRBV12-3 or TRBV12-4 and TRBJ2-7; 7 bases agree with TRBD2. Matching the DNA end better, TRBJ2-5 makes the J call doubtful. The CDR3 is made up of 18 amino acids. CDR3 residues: CASSLIPRGLPGVETQYF. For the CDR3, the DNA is TGTGCCAGCAGTTTAATCCCCCGGGGACTACCGGGGGTGGAGACCCAGTACTTC.

The CDR3 spells CASSTEGGSSGANVLTF. Written as DNA, the CDR3 is TGTGCCAGCAGTACTGAAGGGGGCAGCTCTGGGGCCAACGTCCTGACTTTC. This chain connects TRBV12-3 or TRBV12-4 to TRBJ2-6, with 7 positions matching TRBD1. The CDR3 spans 17 residues. The junction had 7 bases not matched to a gene; V was cut back by 5 bases and J by 0 bases.

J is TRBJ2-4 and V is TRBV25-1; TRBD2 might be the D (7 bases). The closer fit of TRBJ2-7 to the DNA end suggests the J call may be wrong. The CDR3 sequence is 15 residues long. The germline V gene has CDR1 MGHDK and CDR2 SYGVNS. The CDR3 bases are TGTGCCAGCAGGAGAGGGGGGGTTATCTCCTACGAGCAGTACTTC. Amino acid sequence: CASRRGGVISYEQYF.

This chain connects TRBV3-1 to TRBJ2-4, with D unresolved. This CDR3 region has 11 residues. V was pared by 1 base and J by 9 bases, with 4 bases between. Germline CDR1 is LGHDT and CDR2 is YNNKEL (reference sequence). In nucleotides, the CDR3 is TGTGCCAGCAGCCAAGCTGCCATTCAGTACTTC. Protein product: CASSQAAIQYF. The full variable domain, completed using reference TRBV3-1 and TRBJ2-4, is DTAVSQTPKYLVTQMGNDKSIKCEQNLGHDTMYWYKQDSKKFLKIMFSYNNKELIINETVPNRFSPKSPDKAHLNLHINSLELGDSAVYFCASSQAAIQYFGAGTRLSVL.

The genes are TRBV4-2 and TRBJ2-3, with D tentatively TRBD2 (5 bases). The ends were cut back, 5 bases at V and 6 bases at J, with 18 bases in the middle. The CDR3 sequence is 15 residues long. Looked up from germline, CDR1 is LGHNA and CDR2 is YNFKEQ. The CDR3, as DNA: TGTGCCAGCAGCGGATCGCTAGCTCGCGGGGATACGCAGTATTTT. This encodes CASSGSLARGDTQYF.

CDR3 in DNA: TGCAGTGCTACGTCTAGGCGCACCTCCTACAATGAGCAGTTCTTC. The encoded protein is CSATSRRTSYNEQFF. The V and J genes are TRBV20-1 and TRBJ2-1, with D uncertain. Looked up from germline, CDR1 is DFQATT and CDR2 is SNEGSKA (reference sequence). V was trimmed by 4 bases and J by 0 bases, leaving 13 bases between them. This CDR3 has 15 amino acids.

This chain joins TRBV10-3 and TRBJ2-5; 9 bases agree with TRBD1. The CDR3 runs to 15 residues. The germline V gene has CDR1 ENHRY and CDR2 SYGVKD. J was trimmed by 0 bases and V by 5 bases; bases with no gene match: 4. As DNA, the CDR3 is TGTGCCATCAGTTCAGGGACAGGGTACCAAGAGACCCAGTACTTC. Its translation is CAISSGTGYQETQYF.

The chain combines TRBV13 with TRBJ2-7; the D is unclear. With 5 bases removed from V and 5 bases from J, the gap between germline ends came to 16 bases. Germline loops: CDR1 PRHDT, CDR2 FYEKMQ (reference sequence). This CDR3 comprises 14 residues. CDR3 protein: CASSRARPVHEQYF. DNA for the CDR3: TGTGCCAGCAGCCGAGCCAGACCGGTCCACGAGCAGTACTTC.

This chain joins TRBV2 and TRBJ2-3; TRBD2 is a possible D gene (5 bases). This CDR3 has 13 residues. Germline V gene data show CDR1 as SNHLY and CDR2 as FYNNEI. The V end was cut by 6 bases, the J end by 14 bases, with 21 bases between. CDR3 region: CASSGWQDSARYF. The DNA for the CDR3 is TGTGCCAGCAGCGGATGGCAGGACTCAGCACGGTATTTT. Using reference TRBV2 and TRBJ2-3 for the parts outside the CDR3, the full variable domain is EPEVTQTPSHQVTQMGQEVILRCVPISNHLYFYWYRQILGQKVEFLVSFYNNEISEKSEIFDDQFSVERPDGSNFTLKIRSTKLEDSAMYFCASSGWQDSARYFGPGTRLTVL.

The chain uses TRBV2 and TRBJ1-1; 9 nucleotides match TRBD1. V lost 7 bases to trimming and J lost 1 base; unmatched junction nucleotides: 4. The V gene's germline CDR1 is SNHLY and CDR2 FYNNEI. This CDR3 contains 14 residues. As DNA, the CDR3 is TGTGCCAGCACCACGGACAGGGGGAACACTGAAGCTTTCTTT. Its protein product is CASTTDRGNTEAFF.

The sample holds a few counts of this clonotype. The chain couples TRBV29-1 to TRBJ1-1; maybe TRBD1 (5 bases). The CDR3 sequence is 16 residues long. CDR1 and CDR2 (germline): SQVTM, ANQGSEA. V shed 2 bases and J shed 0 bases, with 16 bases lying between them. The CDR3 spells CSVERGDKGMNTEAFF. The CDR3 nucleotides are TGCAGCGTTGAACGGGGGGATAAGGGTATGAACACTGAAGCTTTCTTT.

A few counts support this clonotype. CDR3 in DNA: TGCAGTGCTAGAGATGAGACAGGGTCCTACGAGCAGTACTTC. It yields the protein CSARDETGSYEQYF. The rearrangement joins TRBV20-1 to TRBJ2-7, with 7 bases identical to TRBD1. V trimming: 0 bases; J trimming: 1 base; junction bases outside the gene matches: 3. CDR1 is DFQATT and CDR2 is SNEGSKA in the germline V gene (reference sequence). This CDR3 comprises 14 residues.

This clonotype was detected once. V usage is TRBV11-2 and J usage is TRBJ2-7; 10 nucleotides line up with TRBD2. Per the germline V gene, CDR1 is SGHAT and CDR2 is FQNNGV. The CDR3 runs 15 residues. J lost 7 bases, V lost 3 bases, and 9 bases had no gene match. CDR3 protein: CASSFSSGSISEQYF. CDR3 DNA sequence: TGTGCCAGCAGCTTCTCTAGCGGGAGTATTAGTGAGCAGTACTTC.

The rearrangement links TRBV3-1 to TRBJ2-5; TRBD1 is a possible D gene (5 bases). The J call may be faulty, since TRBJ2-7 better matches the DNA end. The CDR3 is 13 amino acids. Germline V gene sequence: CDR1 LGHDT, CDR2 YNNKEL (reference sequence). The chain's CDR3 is CASSQGNTGEQYF. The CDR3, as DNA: TGTGCCAGCAGCCAAGGGAACACAGGCGAGCAGTACTTC.

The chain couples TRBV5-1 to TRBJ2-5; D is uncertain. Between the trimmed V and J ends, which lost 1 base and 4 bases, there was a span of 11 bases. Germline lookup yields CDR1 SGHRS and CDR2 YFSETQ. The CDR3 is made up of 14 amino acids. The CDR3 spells CASSLSTTGETQYF. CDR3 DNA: TGCGCCAGCAGCTTGTCCACGACCGGAGAGACCCAGTACTTC.

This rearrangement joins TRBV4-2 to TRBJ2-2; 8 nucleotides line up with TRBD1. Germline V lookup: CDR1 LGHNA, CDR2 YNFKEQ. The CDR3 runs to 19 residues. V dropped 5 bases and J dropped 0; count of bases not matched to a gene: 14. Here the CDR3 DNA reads TGTGCCAGCAGCTACACGGACAGGGACCTATTTTCGAACACCGGGGAGCTGTTTTTT. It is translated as CASSYTDRDLFSNTGELFF.

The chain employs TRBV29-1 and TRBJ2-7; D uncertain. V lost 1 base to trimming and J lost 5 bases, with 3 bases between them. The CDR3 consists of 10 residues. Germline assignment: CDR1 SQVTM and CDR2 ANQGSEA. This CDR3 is CSVEANEQYF. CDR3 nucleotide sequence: TGCAGCGTTGAAGCAAACGAGCAGTACTTC.

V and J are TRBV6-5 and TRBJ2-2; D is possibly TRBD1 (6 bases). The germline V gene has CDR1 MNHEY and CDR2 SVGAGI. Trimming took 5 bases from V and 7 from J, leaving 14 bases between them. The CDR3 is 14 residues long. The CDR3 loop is CASSPTGFRGELFF. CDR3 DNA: TGTGCCAGCAGTCCTACAGGGTTTCGCGGGGAGCTGTTTTTT.

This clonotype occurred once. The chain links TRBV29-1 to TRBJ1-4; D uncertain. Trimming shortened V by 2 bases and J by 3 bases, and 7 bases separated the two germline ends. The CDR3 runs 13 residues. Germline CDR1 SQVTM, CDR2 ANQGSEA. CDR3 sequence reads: CSVERAANEKLFF. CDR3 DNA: TGCAGCGTTGAAAGGGCTGCTAATGAAAAACTGTTTTTT.

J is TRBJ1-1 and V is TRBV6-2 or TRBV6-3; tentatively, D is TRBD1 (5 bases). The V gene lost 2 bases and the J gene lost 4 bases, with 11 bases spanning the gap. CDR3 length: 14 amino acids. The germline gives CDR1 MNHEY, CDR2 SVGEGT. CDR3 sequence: CASSYAGTGTEAFF. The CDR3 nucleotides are TGTGCCAGCAGTTACGCTGGGACCGGCACTGAAGCTTTCTTT.

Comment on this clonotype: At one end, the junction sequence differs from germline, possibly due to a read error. CDR3 sequence reads: CASSATGAGDTQYF. In DNA form, the CDR3 reads TGTGCTAGCAGCGCGACAGGAGCGGGAGATACGCAGTATTTT. This rearrangement joins TRBV7-7 to TRBJ2-3; either TRBD1 or TRBD2 may supply D (6 bases each). CDR3 length: 14 amino acids. CDR1 is SSHAT, CDR2 FNYEAQ, per germline (reference sequence).

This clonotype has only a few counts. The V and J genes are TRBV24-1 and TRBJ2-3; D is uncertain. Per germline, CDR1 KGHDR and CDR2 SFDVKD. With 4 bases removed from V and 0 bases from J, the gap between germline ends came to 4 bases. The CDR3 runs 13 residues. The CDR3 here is CATSEESTDTQYF. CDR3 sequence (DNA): TGTGCCACCAGTGAAGAGAGCACAGATACGCAGTATTTT.

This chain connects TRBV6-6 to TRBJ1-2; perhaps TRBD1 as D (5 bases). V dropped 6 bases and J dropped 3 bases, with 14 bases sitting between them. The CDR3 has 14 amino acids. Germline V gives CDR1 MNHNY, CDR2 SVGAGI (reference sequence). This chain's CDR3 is CASSSRQLDYGYTF. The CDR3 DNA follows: TGTGCCAGCAGCTCTAGACAGCTGGACTATGGCTACACCTTC.

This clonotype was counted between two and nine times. CDR3 residues: CSVDEGSTDTQYF. CDR3 in DNA: TGCAGCGTTGACGAGGGCAGCACAGATACGCAGTATTTT. This rearrangement joins TRBV29-1 to TRBJ2-3, with D maybe TRBD2 (5 bases). Germline V gene sequence: CDR1 SQVTM, CDR2 ANQGSEA. The ends were cut back, 3 bases at V and 0 bases at J, with 7 bases in the middle. The CDR3 spans 13 residues.

The CDR3 DNA is TGTGCTAGTGGTTTGCTAGGGGGTGAGCAGTTCTTC. It specifies CASGLLGGEQFF. The genes are TRBV12-5 and TRBJ2-1; D is possibly TRBD1 (6 bases). The germline V gene encodes CDR1 LGHNT and CDR2 FRNRAP. V lost 2 bases and J 9 bases, leaving 8 bases between the germline ends. CDR3 size: 12 residues.

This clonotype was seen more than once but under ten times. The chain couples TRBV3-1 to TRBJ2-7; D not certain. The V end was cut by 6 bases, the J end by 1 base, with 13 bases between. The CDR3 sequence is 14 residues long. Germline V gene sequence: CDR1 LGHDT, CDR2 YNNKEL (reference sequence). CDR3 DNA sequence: TGTGCCAGCAGAGGCGAGGCGCCATCCTACGAGCAGTACTTC. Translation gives CASRGEAPSYEQYF.